Each of the 26 T cell receptor beta chains below was sequenced from the same sample in a study of T cell responses to AZD1222 COVID-19 vaccine. Assay: immunoSEQ multiplex PCR; the TCRdb copy retains only in-frame clones and omits some. The sample includes about 130,000 clones, roughly 87% of them seen just once. Material: peripheral blood, obtained 28 days after the second AZD1222 dose. The receptors were gathered from an adult who received the AZD1222 COVID-19 vaccine.

This chain connects TRBV5-8 to TRBJ2-7; possible D gene TRBD2, 5 bases. This CDR3 contains 13 residues. V was cut by 4 bases and J by 3 bases, with 11 bases left in between. Per the germline V gene, CDR1 is SGHTS and CDR2 is YDEGEE. As DNA, the CDR3 is TGTGCCAGCAGCGGCGGACTTTACTACGAGCAGTACTTC. It specifies CASSGGLYYEQYF.

The chain is built from TRBV5-1 and TRBJ1-4; 8 bases match TRBD1. This CDR3 is built from 14 residues. CDR1 is SGHRS, CDR2 YFSETQ, per germline. The V gene end was trimmed by 4 bases and the J gene end by 6 bases; junction bases not matched to a gene: 5. The CDR3 here is CASSEQGGDEKLFF. The CDR3 DNA follows: TGCGCCAGCAGCGAACAGGGGGGTGATGAAAAACTGTTTTTT.

This sequence joins TRBV6-5 and TRBJ1-1, with 7 bases lining up with TRBD1. This CDR3 is built from 14 residues. With V trimmed by 7 bases and J by 5 bases, 10 bases remained unmatched. From germline, CDR1 is MNHEY and CDR2 SVGAGI. CDR3 sequence reads: CASTAPGGKTEAFF. CDR3 in DNA: TGTGCCAGCACGGCACCAGGGGGAAAAACTGAAGCTTTCTTT.

This chain joins TRBV4-2 and TRBJ1-1; possible D gene TRBD1, 5 bases. Germline V gives CDR1 LGHNA, CDR2 YNFKEQ. There are 14 residues in the CDR3. Trimming left V 3 bases short and J 1 base short, with 9 bases between. Here the CDR3 reads CASSQPQENTEAFF. The CDR3, as DNA: TGTGCCAGCAGCCAGCCACAGGAGAACACTGAAGCTTTCTTT.

V gene TRBV25-1 combines with J gene TRBJ1-6; D not resolved. V lost 3 bases and J 12 bases, leaving 9 bases between the germline ends. This CDR3 is 12 amino acids long. The V gene's germline CDR1 is MGHDK and CDR2 SYGVNS. As DNA, the CDR3 is TGTGCCAGCAGTGATGGCCCCTTACCCCTCCACTTT. This gives the protein CASSDGPLPLHF.

CDR3 residues: CASSPDLSGANVLTF. Written as DNA, the CDR3 is TGTGCCAGCTCACCAGACCTCTCTGGGGCCAACGTCCTGACTTTC. The rearrangement uses TRBV18 and TRBJ2-6, with no clear D. The CDR3 has 15 residues. Per the germline V gene, CDR1 is KGHSH and CDR2 is LQKENI. V gave up 2 bases and J gave up 0 bases, with 5 bases separating them. Full variable domain (remainder filled in from reference TRBV18 and TRBJ2-6): NAGVMQNPRHLVRRRGQEARLRCSPMKGHSHVYWYRQLPEEGLKFMVYLQKENIIDESGMPKERFSAEFPKEGPSILRIQQVVRGDSAAYFCASSPDLSGANVLTFGAGSRLTVL.

V is TRBV11-2 and J is TRBJ2-7; either TRBD1 or TRBD2 may fit D (5 bases each). Germline assignment: CDR1 SGHAT and CDR2 FQNNGV. V was pared by 1 base and J by 7 bases, with 11 bases between. This CDR3 contains 13 residues. CDR3 nucleotides: TGTGCCAGCAGCTTAGGTGGGGCGGGTGAGCAGTACTTC. Amino acids: CASSLGGAGEQYF.

The chain carries TRBV30 and TRBJ1-3, with D tentatively TRBD1 (5 bases). Deletions cut 3 bases from V and 0 bases from J, with 12 bases between. Germline V gene lookup returns CDR1 GTSNPN and CDR2 SVGIG (reference sequence). The CDR3 extends over 15 amino acids. The CDR3 coding sequence is TGTGCCTGGAGCGGTACGGGGGTCTCTGGAAACACCATATATTTT. This translates into CAWSGTGVSGNTIYF.

This rearrangement joins TRBV5-1 to TRBJ1-1; TRBD1 might be the D (5 bases). CDR1 and CDR2 from the germline V gene are SGHRS and YFSETQ. This CDR3 spans 13 amino acids. Trimming took 5 bases from V and 4 from J, leaving 12 bases between them. The CDR3 region is CASRIEGTTEAFF. The CDR3 DNA reads as TGCGCCAGCAGGATTGAGGGGACCACTGAAGCTTTCTTT.

The chain combines TRBV5-5 with TRBJ2-7, with TRBD1 identical over 7 bases. Germline V gene lookup returns CDR1 SGHKS and CDR2 YYEKEE (reference sequence). The CDR3 runs 14 residues. V lost 4 bases and J lost 3; bases outside the gene matches: 7. The CDR3 DNA reads TGTGCCAGCAGCGCGGTGGGACAGCACTACGAGCAGTACTTC. It is translated as CASSAVGQHYEQYF.

The chain is built from TRBV2 and TRBJ1-2, with D unresolved. The CDR3 contains 13 residues. V dropped 2 bases and J dropped 4 bases, with 8 bases sitting between them. CDR1 is SNHLY and CDR2 is FYNNEI in the germline V gene. CDR3 DNA: TGTGCCAGCAGTGAAACGCGTAGCTATGGCTACACCTTC. Translated: CASSETRSYGYTF.

The chain employs TRBV13 and TRBJ2-1; 8 bases line up with TRBD2. The V segment lost 5 bases and the J segment 4 bases; nucleotides outside the gene matches: 7. Germline CDR1 is PRHDT and CDR2 is FYEKMQ (reference sequence). The CDR3 is 15 amino acids. The CDR3 protein is CASSRASGSYNEQFF. CDR3 DNA: TGTGCCAGCAGCCGGGCTAGCGGGTCTTACAATGAGCAGTTCTTC.

This chain joins TRBV18 and TRBJ1-1; D might be TRBD1 (5 bases). The V gene lost 3 bases and the J gene lost 1 base, with 12 bases spanning the gap. Germline lookup yields CDR1 KGHSH and CDR2 LQKENI. The CDR3 has 15 residues. The CDR3 bases are TGTGCCAGCTCACCCCGGGGGGGTGCGAACACTGAAGCTTTCTTT. Residues: CASSPRGGANTEAFF.

The V and J genes are TRBV30 and TRBJ2-7; D may match TRBD1 or TRBD2 (7 bases each). With 1 base removed from V and 5 bases from J, the gap between germline ends came to 15 bases. The germline gives CDR1 GTSNPN, CDR2 SVGIG (reference sequence). The CDR3 has 14 residues. The CDR3: CAWSGRGGADEQYF. The CDR3 DNA sequence: TGTGCCTGGAGTGGCAGGGGGGGTGCCGACGAGCAGTACTTC. The complete variable domain, with remaining parts taken from reference TRBV30 and TRBJ2-7, reads SQTIHQWPATLVQPVGSPLSLECTVEGTSNPNLYWYRQAAGRGLQLLFYSVGIGQISSEVPQNLSASRPQDRQFILSSKKLLLSDSGFYLCAWSGRGGADEQYFGPGTRLTVT.

The chain recombines TRBV18 with TRBJ1-5; unclear D gene. Germline CDR1 and CDR2: KGHSH and LQKENI. V dropped 0 bases and J dropped 6 bases, with 15 bases sitting between them. The CDR3 contains 16 residues. The CDR3 protein is CASSPPVALGVQPQHF. CDR3 in DNA: TGTGCCAGCTCACCACCGGTGGCTCTCGGGGTTCAGCCCCAGCATTTT.

The chain uses TRBV29-1 and TRBJ2-7; D might be TRBD2 (6 bases). V lost 4 bases to trimming and J lost 7 bases, with 17 bases between them. Germline lookup yields CDR1 SQVTM and CDR2 ANQGSEA. The length of the CDR3 is 13 residues. The CDR3: CSVGRATGREQYF. CDR3 DNA sequence: TGCAGCGTTGGTAGGGCGACGGGGAGGGAGCAGTACTTC.

The chain is built from TRBV7-9 and TRBJ1-5, with 11 nucleotides matching TRBD1. The CDR3 is 15 residues long. The trim removed 5 bases at V and 4 bases at J, leaving 4 bases unmatched. CDR1 and CDR2 from the germline V gene are SEHNR and FQNEAQ (reference sequence). The CDR3 spells CASSGTGGTNQPQHF. The DNA for the CDR3 is TGTGCCAGCAGCGGGACAGGGGGAACAAATCAGCCCCAGCATTTT.

The rearrangement uses TRBV2 and TRBJ2-7; D might be TRBD1 (6 bases). There are 12 residues in the CDR3. V gave up 6 bases and J gave up 7 bases, with 13 bases separating them. From germline, CDR1 is SNHLY and CDR2 FYNNEI. The CDR3 DNA is TGTGCCAGCAGGAGGACAGTTCCGGAGCAGTACTTC. It translates to CASRRTVPEQYF.

This sequence joins TRBV27 and TRBJ2-5; D perhaps matches TRBD1 (6 bases). The CDR3 covers 13 residues. V dropped 6 bases and J dropped 1 base, with 9 bases sitting between them. The germline V gene has CDR1 MNHEY and CDR2 SMNVEV (reference sequence). The CDR3 spells CASRRTAQETQYF. The CDR3 DNA reads TGTGCCAGCAGAAGGACAGCCCAAGAGACCCAGTACTTC.

V and J are TRBV4-3 and TRBJ1-6; D remains unclear. The CDR3 is made up of 13 amino acids. Germline V lookup: CDR1 LGHNA, CDR2 YSLEER. Trimming removed 2 bases at V and 10 bases at J, with 9 bases between. This chain's CDR3 is CASSQSNQSPLHF. CDR3 nucleotide sequence: TGCGCCAGCAGCCAATCGAACCAGTCACCCCTCCACTTT.

The gene calls are TRBV19 and TRBJ1-5, with 8 bases lining up with TRBD1. CDR1 is LNHDA, CDR2 SQIVND, per germline (reference sequence). This CDR3 contains 16 residues. The ends lost 6 bases at V and 3 bases at J; junction bases unmatched: 10. The chain's CDR3 is CASRSGQGWNNQPQHF. The CDR3 DNA reads TGTGCCAGTAGGAGCGGACAGGGATGGAACAATCAGCCCCAGCATTTT.

The V and J genes are TRBV5-4 and TRBJ1-6; the D is unclear. V was trimmed by 1 base and J by 5 bases, leaving 7 bases between them. Germline-derived CDR1 and CDR2 are SGHNT and YYREEE (reference sequence). The CDR3 is 14 residues long. The CDR3 nucleotides are TGTGCCAGCAGCTTGTGGGGAAATAATTCACCCCTCCACTTT. This translates into CASSLWGNNSPLHF.

The V gene is TRBV5-1, the J gene TRBJ2-2; the match to TRBD2 covers 8 bases. Per germline, CDR1 SGHRS and CDR2 YFSETQ. The CDR3 is made up of 17 amino acids. J gave up 0 bases and V 3 bases, and 7 bases lay outside the gene matches. CDR3 in DNA: TGCGCCAGCAGCTCAATAGCGGGAACCTCGAACACCGGGGAGCTGTTTTTT. Its translation is CASSSIAGTSNTGELFF.

V gene TRBV28 combines with J gene TRBJ1-1; 11 nucleotides agree with TRBD1. This CDR3 region has 13 residues. The V and J ends lost 8 bases and 3 bases, in that order; junction bases with no gene match: 2. The germline V gene has CDR1 MDHEN and CDR2 SYDVKM. The CDR3 DNA is TGTGCCAGCCCGGGACAGGGGGACACTGAAGCTTTCTTT. This encodes CASPGQGDTEAFF. Full variable domain (rest looked up from reference TRBV28 and TRBJ1-1): DVKVTQSSRYLVKRTGEKVFLECVQDMDHENMFWYRQDPGLGLRLIYFSYDVKMKEKGDIPEGYSVSREKKERFSLILESASTNQTSMYLCASPGQGDTEAFFGQGTRLTVV.

This chain uses TRBV4-3 with TRBJ1-2; weak D call: TRBD1 (6 bases). Germline CDR1 LGHNA, CDR2 YSLEER. The germline V and J ends were trimmed by 4 bases and 1 base, with 13 bases remaining between them. This CDR3 is 15 amino acids long. CDR3 residues: CASSPAGQINYGYTF. As DNA, the CDR3 is TGCGCCAGCAGCCCTGCCGGACAGATTAACTATGGCTACACCTTC.

The chain has TRBV9 and TRBJ1-2; D is unclear. V dropped 4 bases and J dropped 1 base, with 11 bases sitting between them. Germline CDR1 is SGDLS and CDR2 is YYNGEE. The CDR3 has 14 amino acids. CDR3 in amino acids: CASSPQTRNYGYTF. The CDR3 DNA follows: TGTGCCAGCAGCCCCCAGACACGTAACTATGGCTACACCTTC.